This T cell receptor (beta chain) originates from a study of blood T cell dynamics during melanoma immunotherapy. At the level of the study: Standard first-line treatment here was pembrolizumab or nivolumab plus ipilimumab in metastatic melanoma. Study findings and constraints: Disease-control patients' PBMC repertoires became either more clonal or more diverse at W3.

Time point given: pre-treatment baseline. Regarding this clone: The antigen is unknown. This sample includes further DNA sequences coding for the same CDR3.

A fixed DNA input of approximately 400 ng was used per bulk PBMC sample. Assay: immunoSEQ multiplex PCR; the TCRdb copy retains only in-frame clones and omits some. In the table there are almost 25,000 clones, 70% to 90% of which are singletons. CDR3 size: 15 residues. Trimming pared 6 bases from V and 2 bases from J, leaving 17 bases between. Germline CDR1 and CDR2: MDHEN and SYDVKM. The TCR was taken from a human donor with melanoma. The rearrangement links TRBV28 to TRBJ2-7; D uncertain. Source: blood, taken from a patient treated with checkpoint blockade. CDR3: CASSLPRIITYEQYF. The CDR3 region has the DNA TGTGCCAGCAGCCTCCCTCGTATTATAACCTACGAGCAGTACTTC.